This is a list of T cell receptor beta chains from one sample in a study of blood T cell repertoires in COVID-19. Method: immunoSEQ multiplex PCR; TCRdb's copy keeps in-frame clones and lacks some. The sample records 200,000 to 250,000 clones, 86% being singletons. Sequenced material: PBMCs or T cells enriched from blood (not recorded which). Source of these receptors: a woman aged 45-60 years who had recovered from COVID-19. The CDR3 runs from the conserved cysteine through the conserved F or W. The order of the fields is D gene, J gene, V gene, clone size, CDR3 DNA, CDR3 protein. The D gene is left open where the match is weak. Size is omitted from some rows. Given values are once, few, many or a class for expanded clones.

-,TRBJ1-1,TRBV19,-,TGTGCCAGTAGTATCCGACAGGAGAACACTGAAGCTTTCTTT,CASSIRQENTEAFF
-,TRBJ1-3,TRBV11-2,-,TGTGCCAGCAGCTTAAACCAGGGAACCATATATTTT,CASSLNQGTIYF
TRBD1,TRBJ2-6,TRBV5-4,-,TGTGCCAGCAGCTTGGATAGACAGGGAATTAACTCTGGGGCCAACGTCCTGACTTTC,CASSLDRQGINSGANVLTF
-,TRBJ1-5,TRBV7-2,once,TGTGCCAGCAGCTCAGAGCCGGGGGGACAGCCCCAGCATTTT,CASSSEPGGQPQHF
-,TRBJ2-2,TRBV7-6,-,TGTGCCAGCAGCTCACAGACAGTGCCGGCCGGGGAGCTGTTTTTT,CASSSQTVPAGELFF
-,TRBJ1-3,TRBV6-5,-,TGTGCCAGCAGTTACAGACTCTCTGGAAACACCATATATTTT,CASSYRLSGNTIYF
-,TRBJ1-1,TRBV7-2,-,TGTGCCAGCAGCTTGTCCAGGGGCGGTGAAGCTTTCTTT,CASSLSRGGEAFF
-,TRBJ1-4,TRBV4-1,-,TGCGCCAGCAGCCAAGTTCCAGGGGCTGGTGAAAAACTGTTTTTT,CASSQVPGAGEKLFF
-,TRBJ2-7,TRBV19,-,TGTGCCAGTAGTATCGGTAGGGGGTACGAGCAGTACTTC,CASSIGRGYEQYF
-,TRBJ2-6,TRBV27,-,TGTGCCAGCAGTCAAGGACATGGCGGGGCCAACGTCCTGACTTTC,CASSQGHGGANVLTF
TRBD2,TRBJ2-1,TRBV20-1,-,TGCAGTGCTAGTCAGGCTAGCGGCGGCTCCTACAATGAGCAGTTCTTC,CSASQASGGSYNEQFF
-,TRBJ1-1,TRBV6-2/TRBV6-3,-,TGTGCCAGCAGTTACGGCCAGGGGCCTGAAGCTTTCTTT,CASSYGQGPEAFF
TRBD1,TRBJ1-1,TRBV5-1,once,TGCGCCAGCAGCTTCCTGACAGGGGGGAACACTGAAGCTTTCTTT,CASSFLTGGNTEAFF
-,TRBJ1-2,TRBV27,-,TGTGCCAGCAGTACCCGGGGGGGCAGAACCAACGGTGGCTACACCTTC,CASSTRGGRTNGGYTF
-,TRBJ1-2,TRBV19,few,TGTGCCAGCGTAGGACAAAACGCTAACTATGGCTACACCTTC,CASVGQNANYGYTF
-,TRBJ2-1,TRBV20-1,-,TGCAGTGCTAGTCTTCATCGGGTTACCTACAATGAGCAGTTCTTC,CSASLHRVTYNEQFF
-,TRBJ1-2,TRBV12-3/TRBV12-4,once,TGTGCCAGCAGTACTTACGCCTATGGCTACACCTTC,CASSTYAYGYTF
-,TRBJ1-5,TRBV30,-,TGTGCCTGGAGGAAAAGGGGTGGCGATAGCAATCAGCCCCAGCATTTT,CAWRKRGGDSNQPQHF
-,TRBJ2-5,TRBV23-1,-,TGCGCCAGCAATCAGGGAAGGGGGACCCAGTACTTC,CASNQGRGTQYF
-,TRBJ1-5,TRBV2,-,TGTGCCAGCAGTGATGGGAGGGGCAATCAGCCCCAGCATTTT,CASSDGRGNQPQHF
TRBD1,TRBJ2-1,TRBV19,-,TGTGCCAGTAGCTTACAGGGGGCCGGGACCTACAATGAGCAGTTCTTC,CASSLQGAGTYNEQFF
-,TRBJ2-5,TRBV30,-,TGTGCCTGGAGTAAGACGGGACATTCGGAGACCCAGTACTTC,CAWSKTGHSETQYF
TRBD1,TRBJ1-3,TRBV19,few,TGTGCCAGTATGGGGACAGAACGAAACTCTGGAAACACCATATATTTT,CASMGTERNSGNTIYF
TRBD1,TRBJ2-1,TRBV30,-,TGTGCCTGGAGTGTTTCAGGGACAGTTCGGCAGTTCTTC,CAWSVSGTVRQFF
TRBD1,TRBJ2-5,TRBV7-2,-,TGTGCCAGCAGCCTCCTGACAGGGGGCGCAGAGACCCAGTACTTC,CASSLLTGGAETQYF
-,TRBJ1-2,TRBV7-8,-,TGTGCCAGCAGCTTTGACAGGTCATATGGCTACACCTTC,CASSFDRSYGYTF
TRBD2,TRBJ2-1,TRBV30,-,TGTGCCTGGAGAGATAAACTAGCGGGAGGCCCCTGGTTCTTC,CAWRDKLAGGPWFF
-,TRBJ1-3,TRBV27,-,TGTGCCAGCAGTTTATTCGGGACTCTCTCCCCTCTTTCTGGAAACACCATATATTTT,CASSLFGTLSPLSGNTIYF
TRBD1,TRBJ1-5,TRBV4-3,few,TGCGCCAGCAGCCAGGGACAGAGCAATCAGCCCCAGCATTTT,CASSQGQSNQPQHF
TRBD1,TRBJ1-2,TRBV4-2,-,TGTGCCAGCAGCCAAGAGACAGGGGTTAACTATGGCTACACCTTC,CASSQETGVNYGYTF
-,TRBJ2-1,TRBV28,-,TGTGCCAGCAGAGAACAGCGGTGGGACAATGAGCAGTTCTTC,CASREQRWDNEQFF
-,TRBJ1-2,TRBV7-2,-,TGTGCCAGCAGCCGGCCGCGGGGGACTAACTATGGCTACACCTTC,CASSRPRGTNYGYTF
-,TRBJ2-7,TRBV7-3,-,TGTGCCAGCAGCTTAACCCTGAGTTCCGAGCAGTACTTC,CASSLTLSSEQYF
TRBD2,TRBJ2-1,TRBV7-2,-,TGTGCCAGCAGCTTATTTAGCGGGGGCTACAATGAGCAGTTCTTC,CASSLFSGGYNEQFF
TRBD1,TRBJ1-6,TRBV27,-,TGTGCCCCGGGACAGGTTCATAATTCACCCCTCCACTTT,CAPGQVHNSPLHF
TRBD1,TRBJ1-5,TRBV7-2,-,TGTGCCAGCAGCCTCGGGACAGGGGGAGGTCAGCCCCAGCATTTT,CASSLGTGGGQPQHF
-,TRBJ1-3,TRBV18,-,TGTGCCAGCTCACCACCTAAGGGGATTGCTGGAAACACCATATATTTT,CASSPPKGIAGNTIYF
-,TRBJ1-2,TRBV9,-,TGTGCCAGCAGCGTAGGGGTCGCGGGCCCAGCTAACTATGGCTACACCTTC,CASSVGVAGPANYGYTF
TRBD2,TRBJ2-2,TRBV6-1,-,TGTGCCAGCAGTCGCAGCGGGGGGGTCGGCGGGGAGCTGTTTTTT,CASSRSGGVGGELFF
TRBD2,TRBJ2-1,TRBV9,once,TGTGCCAGCAGCGTAGTTAGCGGGGGGGCCGGGGAGCAGTTCTTC,CASSVVSGGAGEQFF
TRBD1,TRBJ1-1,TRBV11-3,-,TGTGCCAGCAGCCCAACAGGGGGAGGCACTGAAGCTTTCTTT,CASSPTGGGTEAFF
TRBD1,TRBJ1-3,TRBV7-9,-,TGTGCCAGCAGCTCCCGGGACAGAAGCTCTGGAAACACCATATATTTT,CASSSRDRSSGNTIYF
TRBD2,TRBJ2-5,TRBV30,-,TGTGCCTGGAGTGTTATAGCGGGATCGGAGACCCAGTACTTC,CAWSVIAGSETQYF
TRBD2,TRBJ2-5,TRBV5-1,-,TGCGCCAGCAGCTTGGTAGCGGGGGCTGAGACCCAGTACTTC,CASSLVAGAETQYF
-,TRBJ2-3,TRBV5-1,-,TGCGCCAGCAGCCTCCTACAGGGTAGTCTTACAGATACGCAGTATTTT,CASSLLQGSLTDTQYF
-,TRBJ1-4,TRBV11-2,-,TGTGCCAGCAGCTTAGGATCAGGGTCGAGGGAAAAACTGTTTTTT,CASSLGSGSREKLFF